A selection of T cell receptor beta chains follows, all from one sample in a study of T cells in Graves' hyperthyroidism and ophthalmopathy. In TCRdb, the multiplex PCR reads were re-called with MiXCR into one record per CDR3 protein. The profile shows under 350,000 distinct CDR3 sequences, roughly a fifth of them singletons. Sequencing input: blood. The receptors come from a woman in her forties or fifties with Graves' hyperthyroidism. Each CDR3 is given with its conserved first and last residue. The order of the fields is V gene, clone size, D gene, J gene, CDR3 DNA, CDR3 protein. D genes are given only for firm matches. Only part of the rows carry a size: once, few, many, or a class if the clone is expanded.

TRBV30	few	-	TRBJ2-4	TGTGCCTGGAGGTTACAAGGGCAGGGATTAAACATTCAGTACTTC	CAWRLQGQGLNIQYF
TRBV2	-	TRBD1	TRBJ2-1	TGTGCCAGCAGCCACAGGGGGCAAGAGGGGACAGGGGGCAATGAGCAGTTCTTC	CASSHRGQEGTGGNEQFF
TRBV6-2/TRBV6-3	-	-	TRBJ2-1	TGTGCCAGCATAGGGGCTGGGATGGGCAATGAGCAGTTCTTC	CASIGAGMGNEQFF
TRBV4-1	-	TRBD1	TRBJ1-5	TGCGCCAGCAGCCGGGACAGGGACCATCAGCCCCAGCATTTT	CASSRDRDHQPQHF
TRBV14	few	-	TRBJ1-1	TGTGCCAGCAGTCAAGGGAGTGTGGGCACTGAAGCTTTCTTT	CASSQGSVGTEAFF
TRBV12-3/TRBV12-4	once	-	TRBJ1-5	TGTGCCAGCAGTTTAGGTCCCAGATATCAGCCCCAGCATTTT	CASSLGPRYQPQHF
TRBV28	many	TRBD2	TRBJ2-3	TGTGCCAGCAGTTCACCTGGGACTAACACAGATACGCAGTATTTT	CASSSPGTNTDTQYF
TRBV5-1	many	TRBD1	TRBJ2-3	TGCGCCAGCAGTACCGGGACAGGGTTGACAGATACGCAGTATTTT	CASSTGTGLTDTQYF
TRBV10-3	many	-	TRBJ1-2	TGTGCCATCAGTGAGGACAGATCAGGAGATGGCTACACCTTC	CAISEDRSGDGYTF
TRBV11-2	few	-	TRBJ2-2	TGTGCCAGCAGCCAACCTGTCGGACTATCCACCGGGGAGCTGTTTTTT	CASSQPVGLSTGELFF
TRBV5-1	-	-	TRBJ1-4	TGCGCCAGCAGCTTGTCCGGCGCAGAGGCCGAAAAACTGTTTTTT	CASSLSGAEAEKLFF
TRBV2	-	-	TRBJ2-1	TGTGCCAGCAGTAGGACCTCATTCAATGGGGAGGATGAGCAGTTCTTC	CASSRTSFNGEDEQFF
TRBV12-5	many	TRBD1	TRBJ1-2	TGTGCTAGTGGTTTAACAGGGGTCGATGGCTACACCTTC	CASGLTGVDGYTF
TRBV5-5	-	-	TRBJ1-4	TGTGCCAGCAGCTTCGATGTGTCGGGGGGTGAAAAACTGTTTTTT	CASSFDVSGGEKLFF
TRBV2	-	-	TRBJ1-5	TGTGCCAGCAGTCGGGGAGGCCAAGTGGCCCAGCATTTT	CASSRGGQVAQHF
TRBV28	few	TRBD1	TRBJ1-2	TGTGCCAGCAGTTTGAGGGGGCGCGTAGGGGGGGGCTACACCTTC	CASSLRGRVGGGYTF
TRBV20-1	-	TRBD2	TRBJ2-1	TGCAGTGCTAGGTCTAGCGGGGGTCTATTCGAGCAGTTCTTC	CSARSSGGLFEQFF
TRBV24-1	-	TRBD1	TRBJ1-4	TGTGCCACCAGTGACGCCAGACAGGGCGAAGGAGAAAAACTGTTTTTT	CATSDARQGEGEKLFF
TRBV6-4	-	TRBD1	TRBJ1-1	TGTGCCAGCAGGAGGGTGGGGGACAGGGGGAACACTGAAGCTTTCTTT	CASRRVGDRGNTEAFF
TRBV3-1	many	TRBD1	TRBJ1-6	TGTGCCAGCAGCCATGACAGGGGTTATAATTCACCCCTCCACTTT	CASSHDRGYNSPLHF
TRBV7-9	many	-	TRBJ2-1	TGTGCCAGCAGCTTGAGCGGTGGGGTAAACAATGAGCAGTTCTTC	CASSLSGGVNNEQFF
TRBV7-2	few	TRBD1	TRBJ2-3	TGTGCCAGCAGCCCCGGGGACAGTTCCACAGATACGCAGTATTTT	CASSPGDSSTDTQYF
TRBV11-2	many	-	TRBJ2-1	TGTGCCAGCAGCCGCCCCTTTAGCGGTGAATACAATGAGCAGTTCTTC	CASSRPFSGEYNEQFF
TRBV7-8	many	TRBD1	TRBJ2-2	TGTGCCAGCAGCTTAACCCGGGACAGGGTGCCCGGGGAGCTGTTTTTT	CASSLTRDRVPGELFF
TRBV2	many	-	TRBJ2-5	TGTGCCAGCAGTGGGTACAGGGAGACCCAGTACTTC	CASSGYRETQYF
TRBV30	many	-	TRBJ2-3	TGTGCCTGGTATCCCCTGGGGGCCTTAGGCACCCCGACAGATACGCAGTATTTT	CAWYPLGALGTPTDTQYF
TRBV2	many	-	TRBJ1-4	TGTGCCAGCAGCCCTGACAGAGGTACTAATGAAAAACTGTTTTTT	CASSPDRGTNEKLFF
TRBV2	many	TRBD2	TRBJ2-1	TGTGCCAGCAGGAGGACTAGCGGGAGAGGGGGGCAGTTCTTC	CASRRTSGRGGQFF
TRBV5-1	few	TRBD1	TRBJ2-5	TGCGCCAGCAGGCGGGACAGGGGTATGGAGACCCAGTACTTC	CASRRDRGMETQYF
TRBV12-3/TRBV12-4	many	-	TRBJ2-4	TGTGCCAGCAGTTCGGGTACCTGGTCCAAAAACATTCAGTACTTC	CASSSGTWSKNIQYF
TRBV2	-	-	TRBJ2-1	TGTGCCAGCAGGGAGGGTAGGCATGAGCAGTTCTTC	CASREGRHEQFF
TRBV5-5	many	TRBD2	TRBJ2-5	TGTGCCAGCAGCTCTCGACTAGCGGGGGGCCTGGGACTGGAGACCCAGTACTTC	CASSSRLAGGLGLETQYF
TRBV2	many	-	TRBJ2-1	TGTGCCAGCAGTGACACCCCCATTGTGGGGAATGAGCAGTTCTTC	CASSDTPIVGNEQFF
TRBV6-1	many	-	TRBJ1-1	TGTGCCAGCAGTTTGGACAGAGGGGATGAGGCTTTCTTT	CASSLDRGDEAFF
TRBV7-9	many	-	TRBJ2-5	TGTGCCAGCAGTTCCTTTGCGGGACGGGAGACCCAGTACTTC	CASSSFAGRETQYF
TRBV27	few	TRBD2	TRBJ2-5	TGTGCCAGCAGCTTACTAGCGGGGAGGGTGAAGTACTTC	CASSLLAGRVKYF
TRBV12-3/TRBV12-4	few	TRBD2	TRBJ2-1	TGTGCCAGCAGTTTAATAGCGGGGGCCTCCTACAATGAGCAGTTCTTC	CASSLIAGASYNEQFF
TRBV6-1	many	TRBD1	TRBJ2-5	TGTGCCAGCAGTTACAGGACAGGGTCCGGGGAGACCCAGTACTTC	CASSYRTGSGETQYF
TRBV7-8	many	-	TRBJ2-1	TGTGCCAGCAGCCTACGGGGGCAGGGTAAAGATGAGCAGTTCTTC	CASSLRGQGKDEQFF
TRBV24-1	many	TRBD1	TRBJ1-5	TGTGCCACCAGTGAGGATCGGACAGGTAGCCAGCCCCAGCATTTT	CATSEDRTGSQPQHF
TRBV20-1	many	-	TRBJ2-7	TGCAGTGCCACCCCTCCTGGTAGCGGTTCCTACGAGCAGTACTTC	CSATPPGSGSYEQYF
TRBV9	many	-	TRBJ2-7	TGTGCCAGCAGCGTCGGTGACAGTAGCTACGAGCAGTACTTC	CASSVGDSSYEQYF
TRBV18	many	-	TRBJ2-1	TGTGCCAGCTCACCACCGGCGGTCCCCAATGAGCAGTTCTTC	CASSPPAVPNEQFF
TRBV20-1	many	TRBD2	TRBJ2-5	TGCAGTGCTAGGGAACTAGCGGGGGCACAAGAGACCCAGTACTTC	CSARELAGAQETQYF
TRBV12-3/TRBV12-4	-	-	TRBJ1-4	TGTGCCACCTTCGGAGGTGGGGAGGAAAAACTGTTTTTT	CATFGGGEEKLFF
TRBV5-1	-	-	TRBJ2-5	TGCGCCAGCCGGGACTTACAAGAGACCCAGTACTTC	CASRDLQETQYF